These 27 T cell receptor beta chains share one sample of origin, sequenced in a study of cytomegalovirus exposure and HLA in healthy donors. The PCR was carried out with 60 Vbeta primers and 13 Jbeta primers. Assay: immunoSEQ multiplex PCR; the TCRdb copy retains only in-frame clones and omits some. In the table there are around 220,000 clones, about 80% of which are singletons. The sample taken for sequencing was PBMCs. These receptors originate from a girl under 18 in good health and CMV-seronegative.

The gene calls are TRBV6-5 and TRBJ2-7; D call uncertain. Trimming took off 0 bases at V and 3 bases at J, with 6 bases between the two ends. The CDR3 covers 13 residues. Germline V gene lookup returns CDR1 MNHEY and CDR2 SVGAGI. The CDR3 DNA is TGTGCCAGCAGTTACTCTAATTACTACGAGCAGTACTTC. Protein product: CASSYSNYYEQYF.

Worth noting for this clone: Within the sample, other DNA sequences also encode this same CDR3. This chain joins TRBV28 and TRBJ1-5, with 7 bases that match TRBD1. Unmatched junction bases numbered 13, after V lost 10 bases and J lost 4 bases. This CDR3 is 15 amino acids long. Germline CDR1 MDHEN, CDR2 SYDVKM. This chain's CDR3 is CATKRGHLSNQPQHF. In DNA form, the CDR3 reads TGTGCCACTAAGAGGGGGCACCTTAGTAATCAGCCCCAGCATTTT.

This chain joins TRBV27 and TRBJ2-7, with 7 positions matching TRBD2. Germline V gene lookup returns CDR1 MNHEY and CDR2 SMNVEV (reference sequence). V trimming: 8 bases; J trimming: 2 bases; junction bases outside the gene matches: 6. The CDR3 is made up of 13 amino acids. The CDR3: CASSQSGAYEQYF. The CDR3 nucleotides read TGTGCCAGCTCCCAAAGCGGGGCCTACGAGCAGTACTTC.

The chain carries TRBV29-1 and TRBJ2-1, with D perhaps matching TRBD2 (7 bases). V lost 7 bases to trimming and J lost 4 bases, with 20 bases between them. CDR1 and CDR2 from the germline V gene are SQVTM and ANQGSEA. CDR3 length: 15 amino acids. CDR3 in DNA: TGCAGCGGACGGAGGAGGGGAGGGGGTTACAATGAGCAGTTCTTC. Its translation: CSGRRRGGGYNEQFF.

V is TRBV6-6 and J is TRBJ2-3, with D possibly being TRBD2 (5 bases). The CDR3 has 15 residues. V gave up 3 bases and J gave up 2 bases, with 12 bases separating them. The germline V gene has CDR1 MNHNY and CDR2 SVGAGI (reference sequence). The CDR3 DNA reads as TGTGCCAGCAGTTATGGACTCGATAACACAGATACGCAGTATTTT. Translation: CASSYGLDNTDTQYF.

The chain is built from TRBV18 and TRBJ2-6; 8 nucleotides line up with TRBD1. With 3 bases clipped from V and 0 bases from J, the junction kept 7 bases outside the gene matches. The CDR3 is 18 residues long. Germline V gene data show CDR1 as KGHSH and CDR2 as LQKENI. The CDR3 region is CASSPLQGELSGANVLTF. In DNA, the CDR3 is TGTGCCAGCTCACCGCTACAGGGGGAACTCTCTGGGGCCAACGTCCTGACTTTC.

V gene TRBV19 combines with J gene TRBJ2-5; 7 bases fit TRBD2. V lost 6 bases to trimming and J lost 5 bases; unmatched junction nucleotides: 6. This CDR3 has 13 residues. Germline-derived CDR1 and CDR2 are LNHDA and SQIVND (reference sequence). This CDR3 reads CASSPLAMETQYF. The CDR3 DNA follows: TGTGCCAGTAGCCCACTAGCGATGGAGACCCAGTACTTC.

The chain links TRBV19 to TRBJ2-1; D unresolved. Between the trimmed V and J ends, which lost 10 bases and 5 bases, there was a span of 15 bases. In germline, CDR1 is LNHDA, CDR2 SQIVND (reference sequence). The CDR3 runs 13 residues. Here the CDR3 DNA reads TGTGCCACGCAAGAGGAACGCCACAATGAGCAGTTCTTC. It translates to CATQEERHNEQFF.

This clone was recorded once. The gene calls are TRBV6-1 and TRBJ2-5; no firm D call. V was cut by 7 bases and J by 5 bases, with 5 bases left in between. The CDR3 runs to 10 residues. Germline CDR1 reads MNHNS; CDR2 reads SASEGT. CDR3 sequence (DNA): TGTGCCAGCAAAGAGGAGACCCAGTACTTC. Translated, it gives CASKEETQYF.

V gene TRBV18 combines with J gene TRBJ1-6, with D possibly TRBD1 on 5 matching bases. Germline CDR1 is KGHSH and CDR2 is LQKENI. The V end was cut by 2 bases, the J end by 0 bases, with 11 bases between. The CDR3 has 17 amino acids. CDR3 nucleotide sequence: TGTGCCAGCTCACCAAACAGGTTGGGCTCCTATAATTCACCCCTCCACTTT. Translating gives CASSPNRLGSYNSPLHF.

This chain uses TRBV5-4 with TRBJ1-2; weak D call: TRBD1 (5 bases). The length of the CDR3 is 15 residues. V was clipped by 1 base and J by 1 base, with 11 bases between them. Germline V gene sequence: CDR1 SGHNT, CDR2 YYREEE (reference sequence). Here the CDR3 reads CASSLMDTLNYGYTF. CDR3 DNA: TGTGCCAGCAGCTTGATGGACACTCTTAACTATGGCTACACCTTC.

This clone was observed a single time. V gene TRBV9 combines with J gene TRBJ1-3, with D possibly matching TRBD1 (6 bases). V dropped 3 bases and J dropped 0 bases, with 13 bases sitting between them. CDR1 is SGDLS, CDR2 YYNGEE, per germline. The CDR3 spans 16 residues. Here the CDR3 reads CASSESTGFSGNTIYF. CDR3 bases: TGTGCCAGCAGCGAATCCACAGGGTTCTCTGGAAACACCATATATTTT. The entire variable domain, with the rest obtained from reference TRBV9 and TRBJ1-3, is as follows: DSGVTQTPKHLITATGQRVTLRCSPRSGDLSVYWYQQSLDQGLQFLIQYYNGEERAKGNILERFSAQQFPDLHSELNLSSLELGDSALYFCASSESTGFSGNTIYFGEGSWLTVV.

In the case of this clone: Other nucleotide sequences in the sample specify the same CDR3. The rearrangement uses TRBV6-6 and TRBJ2-2; D is possibly TRBD2 (6 bases). The CDR3 sequence is 14 residues long. Trimming took 1 base from V and 6 from J, leaving 9 bases between them. CDR1 MNHNY and CDR2 SVGAGI come from the germline V gene (reference sequence). CDR3 nucleotide sequence: TGTGCCAGCAGTTACTGGAGGGAAGCCGGGGAGCTGTTTTTT. Its protein is CASSYWREAGELFF.

The chain has TRBV15 and TRBJ1-6; 7 nucleotides line up with TRBD1. Germline V lookup: CDR1 LNHNV, CDR2 YYDKDF (reference sequence). V shed 1 base, J shed 7 bases, and the junction held 4 bases outside the gene matches. The CDR3 sequence is 15 residues long. The CDR3 DNA is TGTGCCACCAGCAGAGTGCAGGGGGTGAATTCACCCCTCCACTTT. Translation: CATSRVQGVNSPLHF.

The V gene is TRBV5-1, the J gene TRBJ1-2; D is ambiguous. CDR3 length: 15 residues. Deletions cut 0 bases from V and 1 base from J, with 10 bases between. Germline V CDR1 and CDR2: SGHRS, YFSETQ. The CDR3 DNA is TGCGCCAGCAGCTTGGTAGGCCGACTTAACTATGGCTACACCTTC. It encodes CASSLVGRLNYGYTF.

The gene calls are TRBV7-9 and TRBJ1-4, with D hard to call. The CDR3 totals 14 residues. Germline CDR1 and CDR2: SEHNR and FQNEAQ (reference sequence). Between the trimmed V and J ends, which lost 5 bases and 2 bases, there was a span of 9 bases. CDR3 coding DNA: TGTGCCAGCAGCCGGGAGAATACTAATGAAAAACTGTTTTTT. It is translated as CASSRENTNEKLFF.

The chain recombines TRBV30 with TRBJ2-1; D is unclear. Germline V gene sequence: CDR1 GTSNPN, CDR2 SVGIG (reference sequence). V was trimmed by 3 bases and J by 0 bases, leaving 9 bases between them. The CDR3 totals 14 residues. CDR3 coding DNA: TGTGCCTGGAGACGATTTAGCTCCTACAATGAGCAGTTCTTC. Encoded protein: CAWRRFSSYNEQFF.

This chain joins TRBV7-9 and TRBJ2-7; TRBD1 aligns across 7 bases. Trimming removed 1 base from V and 6 bases from J; junction bases left unmatched: 6. The CDR3 is 14 amino acids. CDR1 is SEHNR and CDR2 is FQNEAQ in the germline V gene (reference sequence). The CDR3 is CASSLGQGWGEQYF. CDR3 DNA sequence: TGTGCCAGCAGCTTAGGACAGGGCTGGGGCGAGCAGTACTTC.

The rearrangement links TRBV30 to TRBJ1-1; perhaps TRBD1 as D (5 bases). Germline V CDR1 and CDR2: GTSNPN, SVGIG (reference sequence). This CDR3 is 11 amino acids long. Trimming pared 2 bases from V and 11 bases from J, leaving 12 bases between. CDR3 in amino acids: CAWSIQGGAFF. The CDR3 DNA follows: TGTGCCTGGAGTATTCAGGGAGGGGCTTTCTTT.

This rearrangement joins TRBV11-2 to TRBJ2-1; maybe TRBD1 (6 bases). V was cut by 0 bases and J by 4 bases, with 13 bases left in between. CDR3 length: 16 residues. CDR1 is SGHAT and CDR2 is FQNNGV in the germline V gene. CDR3 bases: TGTGCCAGCAGCTTAGACCAGGGGCCCAGATACAATGAGCAGTTCTTC. This codes for CASSLDQGPRYNEQFF.

The count of this clone is one. The chain combines TRBV28 with TRBJ1-1; D unclear. V dropped 7 bases and J dropped 6 bases, with 12 bases sitting between them. Germline lookup yields CDR1 MDHEN and CDR2 SYDVKM. The CDR3 covers 12 residues. The CDR3: CASISGLAEAFF. DNA of the CDR3: TGTGCCAGCATCTCGGGGTTGGCTGAAGCTTTCTTT.

The V gene is TRBV28, the J gene TRBJ2-2; D unclear. Germline V gene lookup returns CDR1 MDHEN and CDR2 SYDVKM. CDR3 size: 14 residues. Trimming removed 4 bases at V and 4 bases at J, with 10 bases between. The CDR3 DNA sequence: TGTGCCAGCAGTTCCTTGGGCGTCACCGGGGAGCTGTTTTTT. Its protein is CASSSLGVTGELFF.

As concerns this clone: In the same sample, other DNA sequences code for this CDR3. The chain is built from TRBV7-2 and TRBJ1-1; D may be TRBD1 (6 bases). In germline, CDR1 is SGHTA, CDR2 FQGNSA. The CDR3 is 13 amino acids. V was shortened by 4 bases and J by 5 bases, with 11 bases between the two germline ends. CDR3 in amino acids: CASSSQGGTEAFF. CDR3 DNA sequence: TGTGCCAGCAGCTCACAAGGGGGAACTGAAGCTTTCTTT. Full variable domain (remainder filled in from reference TRBV7-2 and TRBJ1-1): GAGVSQSPSNKVTEKGKDVELRCDPISGHTALYWYRQSLGQGLEFLIYFQGNSAPDKSGLPSDRFSAERTGGSVSTLTIQRTQQEDSAVYLCASSSQGGTEAFFGQGTRLTVV.

In regard to this clone: An end of the junction does not agree with germline; a read error may underlie this. The J gene is TRBJ1-1, the V gene TRBV7-9; D perhaps matches TRBD1 (5 bases). The germline gives CDR1 SEHNR, CDR2 FQNEAQ (reference sequence). The CDR3 has 15 amino acids. CDR3 region: CSSSFYRQSNTEAFF. The CDR3 bases are TGTTCCAGCAGCTTCTATCGACAGTCGAACACTGAAGCTTTCTTT.

The gene calls are TRBV19 and TRBJ1-1, with a weak D call TRBD1 (6 bases). The CDR3 is made up of 15 amino acids. V dropped 5 bases and J dropped 1 base, with 14 bases sitting between them. CDR1 LNHDA and CDR2 SQIVND come from the germline V gene (reference sequence). DNA of the CDR3: TGTGCCAGTAGTCCATCCGACAGGAGGAACACTGAAGCTTTCTTT. Translating gives CASSPSDRRNTEAFF.

The chain employs TRBV6-5 and TRBJ2-1; D may be TRBD2 (6 bases). Germline V gives CDR1 MNHEY, CDR2 SVGAGI. V was cut by 7 bases and J by 5 bases, with 18 bases left in between. The CDR3 runs to 15 residues. CDR3 nucleotide sequence: TGTGCCAGCAATCCCGGGAGACAGTACAACAATGAGCAGTTCTTC. It encodes CASNPGRQYNNEQFF.

This clone was seen a handful of times. This rearrangement joins TRBV6-6 to TRBJ1-4, with TRBD1 identical over 8 bases. The V gene's germline CDR1 is MNHNY and CDR2 SVGAGI (reference sequence). The CDR3 has 14 residues. Trimming cost V 5 bases and J 5 bases; bases outside gene matches: 4. The CDR3 DNA follows: TGTGCCAGCAGTGGACAGGGCCGAAATGAAAAACTGTTTTTT. This encodes CASSGQGRNEKLFF.